This T cell receptor beta chain is from a study of blood T cell repertoires in COVID-19 (dated by TCRdb to between 2020 and 2021). Concerning the study at large: The collaborator samples originated in the United States, Italy and Spain and spanned the acute and convalescent phases of COVID-19. Subjects who had been exposed to COVID-19, were actively infected with it, or had recovered from it provided the deeply sampled blood TCRbeta repertoires that made up the dataset. The samples were drawn from two sources: the first 160 participants of the ongoing ImmuneRACE study, and some 1,300 subjects contributed by 6 global collaborators. The prospective study material was composed of cDNA or gDNA derived from T cells, B-cell-depleted T cells, or PBMCs. The repertoires were released in a freely available public database intended as a resource for research on the immune response to SARS-CoV-2. HLA class I and class II types, where available, came from metadata supplied by the sample provider rather than from assay-based typing. Sample metadata almost always included a de-identified subject ID, COVID-19 status, age in years and sex.

TCRbeta CDR3 regions were amplified from genomic DNA by means of the immunoSEQ Assay, a bias-controlled multiplex PCR. The original methods were these. Nucleated cell counts per sample were estimated from amplification of reference gene primers within the assay. To quantify the absolute abundance of each unique TCRbeta CDR3 rearrangement, sequence reads were collapsed and filtered. Productive Simpson clonality was computed per sample as the square root of Simpson's diversity index over productive rearrangements. TCRdb took this table from immuneACCESS and kept in-frame rearrangements with V and J called. Such tables lack part of the clones; where checked against another copy, unresolved V genes explain under half of the gap, and the rest is unexplained. That table is the source of V, J and clone size, and D and trimming were worked out from the DNA. Present in this sample are some 160,000 clones, approximately 90% of which were seen just once. Around 5% of the sample is taken by the ten largest.

In the case of this clone: This receptor's antigen is unknown. Within one base of it there is no much larger clone, and no base qualities were kept.

One collaborating source in Seattle enrolled patients during active infection and followed them longitudinally through the course of disease. Whole blood was collected in K2EDTA tubes by collaborating institutions according to the institutions' own protocols. For TCRbeta analysis, collaborators shipped samples as frozen whole blood, isolated PBMCs, or DNA extracted from either of those sample types. V is cut back by 8 bases and J by 6 bases, with 0 bases in the junction unmatched. Including the terminal cysteine and phenylalanine, the CDR3 comprises 11 residues. Only CDR3 DNA is held: 33 bases, read in frame from base 1. From the germline V gene (reference sequence), CDR1 is WNHNN and CDR2 is SYGVQD. The full study reports these points: How much clinical and demographic metadata was included differed by source and by participant, and the metadata was provided uncurated.

The TCR sequence derives from a man younger than 30 with COVID-19, enrolled during active disease. The sequence joins TRBV10-1 to TRBJ2-3; 9 bases in between match TRBD1. Sequenced material: peripheral blood. The nucleotide sequence is TGCGCCAGCGGGACAGGGGATACGCAGTATTTT. Translated, this gives CASGTGDTQYF.